The TCR beta chain under discussion was sequenced for a study of T cell changes during pregnancy in multiple sclerosis (dated by TCRdb to between 2017 and 2020). Regarding the complete study: In women with multiple sclerosis, the researchers looked at how the T cell repertoire shifted as pregnancy progressed.

On this clone: What this receptor recognizes is not known. No base quality values were provided; no much bigger clone lies one nucleotide off.

CDR1 is given as SGHDT and CDR2 as YYEEEE, both from the germline V gene. Reading from cysteine to phenylalanine, the CDR3 counts 14 amino acids. This entry keeps only the CDR3 DNA: 42 bases, framed from base 1. The V end loses 4 bases and the J end loses 0 bases, and a stretch of 7 bases separates them. The method was the immunoSEQ multiplex PCR assay. This is the immuneACCESS table as TCRdb keeps it, with only in-frame sequences that have V and J called. A part of the clones is gone; compared with another copy, unresolved V genes explain less than half, and the rest is unexplained. For this sample there are 55,000 to 70,000 clones; 85% to 95% appear just once. Of the sample, approximately 3% is held by the ten largest clones.

Sequencing used CD8+ T cells from peripheral blood mononuclear cells, obtained in the third trimester of pregnancy. The clonotype was recovered from a female donor in good health, enrolled as a control in a pregnancy study. The chain couples TRBV5-6 to TRBJ1-4; the best D guess is TRBD1, with 6 bases matching. The bases read TGTGCCAGCAGCAGACAGGCAACTAATGAAAAACTGTTTTTT. This yields the protein CASSRQATNEKLFF.